The 6 T cell receptor beta chains below were found in one sample sequenced in a study of beta chain features in type 1 diabetes. The whole isolated RNA underwent reverse transcription, so sequencing captured expressed TCRB transcripts. Produced via immunoSEQ multiplex PCR; TCRdb's table is partial and in-frame only. The sample has roughly 180,000 clones, 10% to 15% seen once. Sequencing was performed on central memory CD4+ T cells from blood. Receptor source: a woman between 18 and 29 years old in good health.

The chain joins TRBV5-6 to TRBJ2-5; 8 nucleotides align to TRBD2. Germline CDR1 SGHDT, CDR2 YYEEEE. This CDR3 region has 15 residues. Trimming cost V 4 bases and J 5 bases; bases outside gene matches: 10. The CDR3 protein is CASSHDTSGWETQYF. The DNA of the CDR3 is TGTGCCAGCAGCCACGATACTAGCGGTTGGGAGACCCAGTACTTC.

This clone has only a few counts. The V gene is TRBV5-6, the J gene TRBJ2-5, with D possibly being TRBD1 (5 bases). With 0 bases removed from V and 7 bases from J, the gap between germline ends came to 19 bases. Germline assignment: CDR1 SGHDT and CDR2 YYEEEE. This CDR3 contains 16 residues. CDR3 loop: CASSLDRHSGFGTQYF. The CDR3 nucleotides read TGTGCCAGCAGCTTGGATCGGCATTCAGGGTTTGGGACCCAGTACTTC. The whole variable domain, filled in from reference TRBV5-6 and TRBJ2-5, reads DAGVTQSPTHLIKTRGQQVTLRCSPKSGHDTVSWYQQALGQGPQFIFQYYEEEERQRGNFPDRFSGHQFPNYSSELNVNALLLGDSALYLCASSLDRHSGFGTQYFGPGTRLLVL.

In this sample, this clone turned up a few times. The rearrangement joins TRBV29-1 to TRBJ1-1; weak D call: TRBD1 (5 bases). Germline assignment: CDR1 SQVTM and CDR2 ANQGSEA. CDR3 size: 17 residues. Trimming removed 3 bases from V and 1 base from J, with 21 bases in between. The CDR3 sequence: CSVDRSWDRQTNTEAFF. The CDR3 DNA reads TGCAGCGTTGATCGAAGCTGGGATAGACAGACGAACACTGAAGCTTTCTTT.

The J gene is TRBJ2-1, the V gene TRBV9, with D hard to call. V lost 4 bases and J lost 1, with 9 bases in between. This CDR3 region has 14 residues. Germline-derived CDR1 and CDR2 are SGDLS and YYNGEE. The CDR3 sequence is CASSSQTSYNEQFF. The CDR3 nucleotides are TGTGCCAGCAGCTCCCAGACTTCCTACAATGAGCAGTTCTTC.

This clone has at least ten counts. The chain links TRBV2 to TRBJ1-1; D gene unclear. CDR3 length: 12 residues. V lost 8 bases and J 11 bases, leaving 18 bases between the germline ends. Germline V gene lookup returns CDR1 SNHLY and CDR2 FYNNEI. CDR3 region: CASLPTLASAFF. CDR3 coding DNA: TGTGCCAGCCTTCCCACTCTTGCCTCTGCTTTCTTT.

The chain joins TRBV28 to TRBJ2-3; D may be TRBD1 (5 bases). CDR3 length equals 15 residues. The V end was cut by 4 bases, the J end by 3 bases, with 14 bases between. The germline V gene has CDR1 MDHEN and CDR2 SYDVKM. CDR3 sequence (DNA): TGTGCCAGCAGTTCCGGCGGACACCTTACAGATACGCAGTATTTT. This gives the protein CASSSGGHLTDTQYF.